The 31 T cell receptor beta chains below all came from one sample that was sequenced in a study of molecular identifiers for immune sequencing clone quantification. TCRdb fed the PCR reads into MiXCR, producing one record per CDR3 protein. Among hundreds of thousands of distinct CDR3 sequences listed, about 25% were seen once. Sequenced input: naive CD8+ T cells from blood, with Jurkat cell RNA spiked in. Subset in this sample: FACS-sorted CD8+CD4-CCR7+CD45RA+ naive T cells. Source of these receptors: a human donor in good health. Some libraries in this study had Jurkat cell RNA spiked in.

The chain combines TRBV29-1 with TRBJ2-7; a weak D match, TRBD2 (5 bases). The CDR3 loop spans 13 amino acids. Germline V gives CDR1 SQVTM, CDR2 ANQGSEA. V was shortened by 6 bases and J by 2 bases, with 14 bases between the two germline ends. This chain's CDR3 is CSVAEGLPYEQYF. As DNA, the CDR3 is TGCAGCGTCGCAGAGGGTTTGCCCTACGAGCAGTACTTC.

This chain uses TRBV7-9 with TRBJ2-7, with TRBD1 matching 11 bases. The junction had 9 bases not matched to a gene; V was cut back by 5 bases and J by 3 bases. CDR3 size: 16 residues. Germline V gene data show CDR1 as SEHNR and CDR2 as FQNEAQ (reference sequence). CDR3 amino acids: CASSASGTGGLYEQYF. CDR3 in DNA: TGTGCCAGCAGCGCCTCCGGGACAGGGGGTCTCTACGAGCAGTACTTC.

This clonotype turned up a few times. V and J are TRBV27 and TRBJ2-2; 7 bases match TRBD2. From germline, CDR1 is MNHEY and CDR2 SMNVEV (reference sequence). The CDR3 is 16 residues long. V trimming: 6 bases; J trimming: 4 bases; junction bases outside the gene matches: 11. DNA for the CDR3: TGTGCCAGCAGCCTTCTGACTAGCAGGAGCACCGGGGAGCTGTTTTTT. Translation: CASSLLTSRSTGELFF.

This clonotype has only a few counts. The rearrangement uses TRBV19 and TRBJ2-3, with D perhaps TRBD1 (6 bases). V lost 5 bases and J lost 1, with 22 bases in between. The CDR3 length is 18 residues. The germline CDR1 and CDR2 sequences are LNHDA and SQIVND (reference sequence). Here the CDR3 DNA reads TGTGCCAGTAGTCAGGACGGAGGTGGACAGTGGGGCACAGATACGCAGTATTTT. It encodes CASSQDGGGQWGTDTQYF.

This clonotype was seen a handful of times. The chain recombines TRBV3-1 with TRBJ2-1; no definite D call. The CDR3 is 15 amino acids. The V gene lost 4 bases and the J gene lost 4 bases, with 14 bases spanning the gap. Germline loops: CDR1 LGHDT, CDR2 YNNKEL (reference sequence). The CDR3 bases are TGTGCCAGCAGCCGTCCGATAGGGTCATACAATGAGCAGTTCTTC. Translated: CASSRPIGSYNEQFF.

This clonotype was picked up a small number of times. The V gene is TRBV23-1, the J gene TRBJ2-2, with 7 positions matching TRBD1. TRBV23-1 is assigned to the ORF class and has an uncertain function. CDR3 size: 15 residues. With V trimmed by 8 bases and J by 0 bases, 6 bases remained unmatched. The CDR3 DNA sequence: TGCGCCAGCGTCGACAGGGACCCGAACACCGGGGAGCTGTTTTTT. Residues: CASVDRDPNTGELFF.

The chain couples TRBV12-3 or TRBV12-4 to TRBJ2-7; D ambiguous. V dropped 4 bases and J dropped 4 bases, with 11 bases sitting between them. This CDR3 is 13 amino acids long. The CDR3 spells CASSYLDNYEQYF. The CDR3 region has the DNA TGTGCCAGCAGTTACCTAGACAATTACGAGCAGTACTTC.

The chain is built from TRBV4-3 and TRBJ2-1; D possibly corresponds to TRBD1 (5 bases). Germline values: CDR1 LGHNA, CDR2 YSLEER. The CDR3 has 16 residues. Between the trimmed V and J ends, which lost 0 bases and 3 bases, there was a span of 12 bases. In nucleotides, the CDR3 is TGCGCCAGCAGCCAAGATTCCAGGGCATTCTACAATGAGCAGTTCTTC. It yields the protein CASSQDSRAFYNEQFF.

Details on this clonotype: The conserved phenylalanine or tryptophan is not found at the CDR3 terminus, so this likely reflects a read error. The chain joins TRBV30 to TRBJ2-7; tentatively, D is TRBD1 (6 bases). Trimming shortened V by 7 bases and J by 3 bases, and 13 bases separated the two germline ends. The CDR3 extends over 12 amino acids. In germline, CDR1 is GTSNPN, CDR2 SVGIG (reference sequence). CDR3 region: CALEEQGYEQYL. CDR3 coding DNA: TGTGCCTTGGAAGAACAGGGCTACGAGCAGTACCTC.

As for this clonotype: This could be a read error, since a much larger clone is one nucleotide away. The V and J genes are TRBV4-3 and TRBJ2-7; 7 bases align to TRBD2. The CDR3 is made up of 15 amino acids. The ends lost 4 bases at V and 0 bases at J; junction bases unmatched: 6. Looked up from germline, CDR1 is LGHNA and CDR2 is YSLEER. CDR3 nucleotides: TGCGCCAGCAGCCGAGAAGCGGGGAGCTCCTACGAGCAGTACTTC. Translated: CASSREAGSSYEQYF.

The chain uses TRBV6-6 and TRBJ1-6; 8 positions agree with TRBD1. Trimming cost V 3 bases and J 5 bases; bases outside gene matches: 3. The CDR3 extends over 15 amino acids. Germline V CDR1 and CDR2: MNHNY, SVGAGI (reference sequence). The CDR3 DNA is TGTGCCAGCAGTTATTCGGGACAGGATAATTCACCCCTCCACTTT. Its translation: CASSYSGQDNSPLHF.

About this clonotype: The junction does not match germline at one end; this may be a read error. This chain connects TRBV29-1 to TRBJ2-3, with 13 bases lining up with TRBD2. CDR1 SQVTM and CDR2 ANQGSEA come from the germline V gene. The CDR3 consists of 13 residues. The CDR3 loop is CSVDGTSGDTQCF. CDR3 DNA: TGCAGCGTTGACGGGACTAGCGGGGATACGCAGTGTTTT.

This chain connects TRBV9 to TRBJ2-3, with D maybe TRBD1 (8 bases). The V gene's germline CDR1 is SGDLS and CDR2 YYNGEE. V shed 6 bases and J shed 4 bases, with 18 bases lying between them. There are 15 residues in the CDR3. Here the CDR3 DNA reads TGTGCCAGCAATACAGGGGGGGGCCAATCAGATACGCAGTATTTT. Residues: CASNTGGGQSDTQYF.

In regard to this clonotype: Its ends do not fully match the called genes, so a read error is possible. The V and J genes are TRBV30 and TRBJ1-4; D not resolved. Looked up from germline, CDR1 is GTSNPN and CDR2 is SVGIG (reference sequence). This CDR3 has 14 residues. CDR3 DNA sequence: TGTGCCTGGAGCAACCTGGTCTGGAATGAAAAACTGCTTTTT. It codes for CAWSNLVWNEKLLF.

The rearrangement links TRBV30 to TRBJ1-2; 7 bases fit TRBD1. The CDR3 has 12 amino acids. Trimming took 8 bases from V and 1 from J; bases not matched to a gene: 4. The V gene's germline CDR1 is GTSNPN and CDR2 SVGIG (reference sequence). The CDR3 DNA follows: TGTGCCCAGACAGGGAATAACTATGGCTACACCTTC. Translated: CAQTGNNYGYTF.

This clonotype was seen only a few times. The V call is TRBV27, the J call TRBJ1-1, with 7 bases aligning to TRBD1. Trimming cost V 3 bases and J 3 bases; bases outside gene matches: 7. The CDR3 consists of 15 residues. Germline V gene sequence: CDR1 MNHEY, CDR2 SMNVEV (reference sequence). The CDR3 loop is CASSFQGTADTEAFF. In DNA form, the CDR3 reads TGTGCCAGCAGTTTTCAGGGGACAGCCGACACTGAAGCTTTCTTT.

This clonotype was seen repeatedly, ten times or more. This chain links TRBV4-3 with TRBJ1-1; D may be TRBD1 (5 bases). The CDR3 is 14 amino acids. The V gene lost 4 bases and the J gene lost 2 bases, with 11 bases spanning the gap. Germline V gene lookup returns CDR1 LGHNA and CDR2 YSLEER. The CDR3 bases are TGCGCCAGCAGCCTAGGGGACCTTAACACTGAAGCTTTCTTT. Its protein product is CASSLGDLNTEAFF.

On this clonotype: This may be a read error, as it is one base from a much larger clone. The rearrangement uses TRBV6-2 or TRBV6-3 and TRBJ1-2; maybe TRBD1 (5 bases). Germline V gene lookup returns CDR1 MNHEY and CDR2 SVGEGT. The CDR3 has 16 amino acids. The CDR3 DNA follows: TGTGCCAGCAGTTCCAAGCGGACATCTTATAACTATGGCTACATCTTC. Translating it yields CASSSKRTSYNYGYIF.

This clonotype was picked up a small number of times. The chain joins TRBV19 to TRBJ1-1; D gene unclear. Germline CDR1 is LNHDA and CDR2 is SQIVND (reference sequence). The CDR3 runs to 14 residues. V lost 0 bases to trimming and J lost 2 bases, with 7 bases between them. CDR3 sequence: CASSIDLGNTEAFF. The CDR3 region has the DNA TGTGCCAGTAGTATAGATTTGGGTAACACTGAAGCTTTCTTT.

The V and J genes are TRBV11-2 and TRBJ2-7, with 7 bases identical to TRBD1. CDR3 length: 15 residues. With V trimmed by 1 base and J by 1 base, 4 bases remained unmatched. Germline V gives CDR1 SGHAT, CDR2 FQNNGV. CDR3 coding DNA: TGTGCCAGCAGCTTAGTCGGGACAGTATCCTACGAGCAGTACTTC. It translates to CASSLVGTVSYEQYF.

A word on this clonotype: Given a much more abundant clone one base away, this may be a read error. The J gene is TRBJ2-7, the V gene TRBV20-1; D gene ambiguous. V gave up 4 bases and J gave up 4 bases, with 14 bases separating them. CDR1 and CDR2 (germline): DFQATT, SNEGSKA (reference sequence). This CDR3 has 13 residues. Here the CDR3 reads CSAKDPVNYEQYF. The CDR3, as DNA: TGCAGTGCTAAGGATCCGGTCAATTACGAGCAGTACTTC.

Ten or more counts support this clonotype. The V call is TRBV6-2 or TRBV6-3, the J call TRBJ1-2; D remains ambiguous. CDR3 length: 15 amino acids. Trimming left V 1 base short and J 4 bases short, with 13 bases between. Germline V gives CDR1 MNHEY, CDR2 SVGEGT. CDR3 nucleotide sequence: TGTGCCAGCAGTTACTTGCACCCGGACCCCTATGGCTACACCTTC. This encodes CASSYLHPDPYGYTF.

This clonotype was seen a handful of times. V usage is TRBV6-5 and J usage is TRBJ1-6; TRBD1 matches at 7 bases. The CDR3 totals 19 residues. After removal of 5 bases from V and 0 bases from J, the junction contained 13 bases not matched to a gene. Germline lookup yields CDR1 MNHEY and CDR2 SVGAGI. CDR3 nucleotides: TGTGCCAGCAGTCAAACCTTAGGACAGGCCATCTCCTATAATTCACCCCTCCACTTT. It translates to CASSQTLGQAISYNSPLHF.

A remark on this clonotype: This may arise from a read error, as a much more abundant clone is one base away. The gene calls are TRBV14 and TRBJ2-3; D ambiguous. This CDR3 region has 15 residues. The V gene lost 2 bases and the J gene lost 0 bases, with 9 bases spanning the gap. Germline loops: CDR1 SGHDN, CDR2 FVKESK. The CDR3 reads CASSQIGRSTDTQYF. The CDR3 DNA reads TGTGCCAGCAGCCAAATAGGAAGAAGCACAGATACGCAGTATTTT.

With respect to this clonotype: This clone may be a read error of a much larger clone one base away. The chain links TRBV3-1 to TRBJ1-6; D possibly corresponds to TRBD1 (6 bases). The CDR3 contains 15 residues. V lost 6 bases and J 4 bases, leaving 13 bases between the germline ends. The germline V gene has CDR1 LGHDT and CDR2 YNNKEL (reference sequence). The CDR3 coding sequence is TGTGCCAGCAGACCAAACAGGGAGTATAATTCACCCCTCCACTTT. Amino acids: CASRPNREYNSPLHF.

The V gene is TRBV4-1, the J gene TRBJ1-5, with D perhaps matching TRBD1 (5 bases). The CDR3 loop spans 20 amino acids. Germline lookup yields CDR1 MGHRA and CDR2 YSYEKL. Between the trimmed V and J ends, which lost 2 bases and 0 bases, there was a span of 23 bases. In DNA, the CDR3 is TGCGCCAGCAGCCAACAAACGGCCCCGGAGGGGCTTTATAGCAATCAGCCCCAGCATTTT. This gives the protein CASSQQTAPEGLYSNQPQHF.

The rearrangement uses TRBV12-3 or TRBV12-4 and TRBJ2-5; 9 bases map to TRBD2. Losses at the gene ends were 6 bases for V and 5 bases for J; bases not matched to a gene: 4. The length of the CDR3 is 13 residues. The CDR3 coding sequence is TGTGCCAGCAGGCGGGGGGGCTTGGAGACCCAGTACTTC. Translation: CASRRGGLETQYF.

On this clonotype itself: Since a much larger clone is just one base distant, this may be a read error. V usage is TRBV28 and J usage is TRBJ1-6; D is uncertain. The CDR3 is 15 residues long. Germline V gene lookup returns CDR1 MDHEN and CDR2 SYDVKM. Trimming left V 2 bases short and J 4 bases short, with 9 bases between. The CDR3 sequence is CASSLGSVYNSPLHF. CDR3 in DNA: TGTGCCAGCAGTTTAGGGTCGGTGTATAATTCACCCCTCCACTTT.

This clonotype occurred many times. The chain links TRBV9 to TRBJ1-1; a weak D match, TRBD1 (6 bases). There are 12 residues in the CDR3. Germline V gives CDR1 SGDLS, CDR2 YYNGEE. V lost 3 bases, J lost 8 bases, and 11 bases lay in between. DNA of the CDR3: TGTGCCAGCAGCGCTTCGACAGGAGAAGCTTTCTTT. Protein product: CASSASTGEAFF.

Note on this clonotype: A much more abundant neighbour one base away suggests this may be a read error. The chain employs TRBV3-1 and TRBJ2-7; 7 nucleotides agree with TRBD1. This CDR3 is built from 15 residues. The germline CDR1 and CDR2 sequences are LGHDT and YNNKEL (reference sequence). CDR3 loop: CASSQGGQANYEQNF. Here the CDR3 DNA reads TGTGCCAGCAGCCAAGGAGGACAGGCCAACTACGAGCAGAACTTC.

In its sample, this clonotype was seen many times. The V and J genes are TRBV29-1 and TRBJ2-3, with 8 nucleotides matching TRBD1. CDR3 length equals 15 residues. Germline trimming cut 4 bases from V and 0 bases from J; bases unmatched to any gene: 6. CDR1 SQVTM and CDR2 ANQGSEA come from the germline V gene. The CDR3 loop reads CSVGYTGGSTDTQYF. The DNA of the CDR3 is TGCAGCGTTGGTTATACAGGGGGTAGCACAGATACGCAGTATTTT.